These 10 T cell receptor beta chains were sequenced from one sample in a study of CD8+CD57+ T cells in acquired aplastic anemia. Genomic DNA served as template for TCR beta VDJ and CDR3 profiling. TCRdb re-called the reads with MiXCR, one entry per CDR3 protein. The sample includes approximately 300,000 distinct CDR3 sequences, roughly 61% of them seen just once. Only patients with CD8+CD57+ cell expansion on flow cytometry were chosen for sequencing. The material sequenced was sorted CD4+, CD8+, or CD8+CD57+ T cells (not recorded which) from PBMCs. All receptors derive from a human donor with aplastic anemia.

The J gene is TRBJ2-5, the V gene TRBV5-4, with a tentative D call TRBD1 (5 bases). V lost 4 bases and J 2 bases, leaving 15 bases between the germline ends. CDR1 SGHNT and CDR2 YYREEE come from the germline V gene (reference sequence). This CDR3 comprises 15 residues. Here the CDR3 DNA reads TGTGCCAGCAGCCCCCGAGTGACAGATCAAGAGACCCAGTACTTC. Its translation is CASSPRVTDQETQYF.

This chain joins TRBV2 and TRBJ2-2; D gene unclear. V lost 3 bases and J lost 4, with 12 bases in between. The CDR3 extends over 15 amino acids. The germline V gene has CDR1 SNHLY and CDR2 FYNNEI. The CDR3 sequence: CASSEQDPSTGELFF. In DNA, the CDR3 is TGTGCCAGCAGTGAGCAGGACCCGAGCACCGGGGAGCTGTTTTTT.

The rearrangement links TRBV7-2 to TRBJ2-7; D could derive from TRBD1 or TRBD2 (6 bases each). Trimming removed 8 bases from V and 1 base from J, with 15 bases in between. The germline gives CDR1 SGHTA, CDR2 FQGNSA. The CDR3 is 14 amino acids. The CDR3 here is CASGKEGGSYEQYF. The CDR3 DNA reads as TGTGCCAGCGGCAAGGAGGGGGGATCCTACGAGCAGTACTTC.

For this clonotype: Just one base apart from a much larger clone, this may be a read error. The final CDR3 position lacks the conserved phenylalanine or tryptophan, pointing to a likely read error. The J gene is TRBJ2-1, the V gene TRBV7-3; TRBD2 matches at 9 bases. The CDR3 length is 17 residues. Per the germline V gene, CDR1 is SGHTA and CDR2 is FQGTGA. V shed 1 base and J 7 bases; nucleotides not matched to a gene: 11. DNA of the CDR3: TGTGCCAGCAGCTTAAGGCAGACTAGCGGAGAGGGGAATGAGCAGTTCTGC. This gives the protein CASSLRQTSGEGNEQFC.

In its sample, this clonotype was seen many times. This chain links TRBV11-3 with TRBJ2-1; 8 positions match TRBD2. Looked up from germline, CDR1 is SGHNT and CDR2 is YENEEA. Trimming took 5 bases from V and 8 from J; bases not matched to a gene: 14. There are 16 residues in the CDR3. CDR3 protein: CASSPRGGPNGDEQFF. The CDR3 DNA is TGTGCCAGCAGCCCTCGGGGGGGCCCCAATGGGGATGAGCAGTTCTTC.

A single count supports this clonotype. The chain combines TRBV7-9 with TRBJ2-7; no definite D call. Trimming stripped 0 bases from V and 2 bases from J, with 20 bases between. CDR1 SEHNR and CDR2 FQNEAQ come from the germline V gene (reference sequence). The CDR3 is 18 residues long. The CDR3 spells CASSLAHSRAYSAYEQYF. CDR3 DNA sequence: TGTGCCAGCAGCTTAGCGCACTCAAGAGCATACAGTGCCTACGAGCAGTACTTC.

This clonotype has more than one count but fewer than ten. The chain employs TRBV7-3 and TRBJ2-5; perhaps TRBD2 as D (5 bases). From germline, CDR1 is SGHTA and CDR2 FQGTGA. CDR3 length: 16 amino acids. The V gene lost 4 bases and the J gene lost 4 bases, with 19 bases spanning the gap. CDR3 sequence: CASSYSEGSYAETQYF. CDR3 DNA sequence: TGTGCCAGCAGCTACAGCGAGGGTAGCTATGCAGAGACCCAGTACTTC.

This clonotype has just a few counts. This chain links TRBV19 with TRBJ1-2; TRBD1 is a possible D gene (5 bases). CDR1 is LNHDA, CDR2 SQIVND, per germline (reference sequence). Trimming left V 4 bases short and J 3 bases short, with 12 bases between. This CDR3 has 14 amino acids. The CDR3 region is CASSTRGEHYGYTF. The CDR3 DNA sequence: TGTGCCAGTAGTACCCGGGGGGAGCACTATGGCTACACCTTC.

This clonotype was seen only a few times. This sequence joins TRBV7-2 and TRBJ1-5, with D tentatively TRBD1 (5 bases). This CDR3 has 14 residues. Per germline, CDR1 SGHTA and CDR2 FQGNSA. With 5 bases removed from V and 5 bases from J, the gap between germline ends came to 13 bases. The CDR3 nucleotides are TGTGCCAGCAGCAACCAGGGCAGGGATCAGCCCCAGCATTTT. As protein: CASSNQGRDQPQHF.

This clonotype was counted once. The DNA for the CDR3 is TGCAGCGTTGAATTGGAGGGAAACATTCAGTACTTC. Translation: CSVELEGNIQYF. J is TRBJ2-4 and V is TRBV29-1; D might be TRBD2 (6 bases). Germline values: CDR1 SQVTM, CDR2 ANQGSEA. This CDR3 comprises 12 residues. Trimming stripped 2 bases from V and 6 bases from J, with 8 bases between.